The 13 T cell receptor beta chains in this list originate from one sample, sequenced in a study of CD39 and CD103 CD8 tumor-infiltrating T cells (dated by TCRdb to the late 2010s). The receptor library was made with the immunoSEQ multiplex PCR assay. TCRdb took this table from immuneACCESS and kept in-frame rearrangements with V and J called. Such tables lack part of the clones; where checked against another copy, unresolved V genes explain under half of the gap, and the rest is unexplained. The sample table contains several hundred clones; only one count was recorded for 72% of them. The ten largest clones take up 42% of the sample. Specimen: CD39+ CD103+ CD8+ T cells sorted from the tumor. In light of the paper, this sample's cell subset or site label describes: CD103+CD39+ double-positive CD45RA- CD8 T cells. The receptor set was obtained from a human donor with head and neck squamous cell carcinoma.

The V and J genes are TRBV7-7 and TRBJ2-6, with D hard to call. CDR1 is SSHAT, CDR2 FNYEAQ, per germline (reference sequence). Trimming took off 3 bases at V and 5 bases at J, with 11 bases between the two ends. This CDR3 has 15 residues. CDR3: CASSFPQSRANVLTF. The CDR3 nucleotides are TGTGCCAGCAGCTTTCCACAAAGTCGGGCCAACGTCCTGACTTTC.

The V and J genes are TRBV5-6 and TRBJ1-2; D call uncertain. The germline gives CDR1 SGHDT, CDR2 YYEEEE. The CDR3 runs to 15 residues. V lost 4 bases and J 3 bases, leaving 16 bases between the germline ends. The CDR3 here is CASSLNGGGDYGYTF. CDR3 nucleotide sequence: TGTGCCAGCAGCCTAAACGGAGGCGGCGACTATGGCTACACCTTC.

The V call is TRBV19, the J call TRBJ2-7, with 9 bases fitting TRBD1. The trim removed 3 bases at V and 6 bases at J, leaving 3 bases unmatched. The CDR3 runs to 13 residues. Germline V lookup: CDR1 LNHDA, CDR2 SQIVND (reference sequence). In DNA, the CDR3 is TGTGCCAGTAGTATCACAGGGGGCTCCGAGCAGTACTTC. Translation: CASSITGGSEQYF. Full variable domain (outside the CDR3, taken from reference TRBV19 and TRBJ2-7): DGGITQSPKYLFRKEGQNVTLSCEQNLNHDAMYWYRQDPGQGLRLIYYSQIVNDFQKGDIAEGYSVSREKKESFPLTVTSAQKNPTAFYLCASSITGGSEQYFGPGTRLTVT.

J is TRBJ2-1 and V is TRBV11-1; 11 bases map to TRBD1. Germline trimming cut 1 base from V and 5 bases from J; bases unmatched to any gene: 7. The CDR3 has 17 residues. The germline V gene has CDR1 SGHAT and CDR2 FQDESV (reference sequence). The CDR3 DNA sequence: TGTGCCAGCAGCTTAGGTCCCGGACAGGGGGCACACAATGAGCAGTTCTTC. It yields the protein CASSLGPGQGAHNEQFF.

The J gene is TRBJ1-1, the V gene TRBV5-4; TRBD1 might be the D (6 bases). The V end was cut by 4 bases, the J end by 0 bases, with 10 bases between. CDR1 is SGHNT, CDR2 YYREEE, per germline (reference sequence). CDR3 length: 14 amino acids. As DNA, the CDR3 is TGTGCCAGCAGCGCGAGACAGGTGAACACTGAAGCTTTCTTT. Protein product: CASSARQVNTEAFF.

This clone is a singleton in its sample. V and J are TRBV28 and TRBJ2-7; TRBD1 is a possible D gene (6 bases). V was trimmed by 5 bases and J by 2 bases, leaving 13 bases between them. CDR3 length: 14 residues. Per germline, CDR1 MDHEN and CDR2 SYDVKM. In nucleotides, the CDR3 is TGTGCCAGCAGTACCCAGGGGTTAGCCTACGAGCAGTACTTC. This encodes CASSTQGLAYEQYF.

This clone was recorded a few times. V is TRBV4-2 and J is TRBJ1-1, with 8 bases lining up with TRBD1. Germline-derived CDR1 and CDR2 are LGHNA and YNFKEQ. This CDR3 has 16 amino acids. V shed 3 bases, J shed 1 base, and the junction held 7 bases outside the gene matches. CDR3 loop: CASSQITGTGNTEAFF. The CDR3 coding sequence is TGTGCCAGCAGCCAGATAACCGGGACAGGGAACACTGAAGCTTTCTTT.

The chain couples TRBV7-2 to TRBJ2-3; 10 bases are shared with TRBD2. The CDR3 contains 18 residues. The germline gives CDR1 SGHTA, CDR2 FQGNSA. Trimming removed 1 base from V and 2 bases from J; junction bases left unmatched: 9. CDR3: CASSLGLAGAGITDTQYF. The DNA of the CDR3 is TGTGCCAGCAGCTTAGGGCTAGCGGGGGCAGGGATCACAGATACGCAGTATTTT.

The gene calls are TRBV7-2 and TRBJ1-4; no firm D call. V was clipped by 1 base and J by 5 bases, with 17 bases between them. CDR1 is SGHTA and CDR2 is FQGNSA in the germline V gene. The CDR3 runs to 17 residues. For the CDR3, the DNA is TGTGCCAGCAGCTTAGATTTTCGCGAGGAACCCAATGAAAAACTGTTTTTT. This sequence encodes CASSLDFREEPNEKLFF.

V usage is TRBV5-1 and J usage is TRBJ2-3; D perhaps matches TRBD2 (6 bases). V was pared by 0 bases and J by 0 bases, with 11 bases between. Germline V lookup: CDR1 SGHRS, CDR2 YFSETQ. CDR3 size: 16 residues. The DNA for the CDR3 is TGCGCCAGCAGCTTGGGCGGCGGGAAGAGCACAGATACGCAGTATTTT. Translated, it gives CASSLGGGKSTDTQYF. The whole variable domain, filled in from reference TRBV5-1 and TRBJ2-3, reads KAGVTQTPRYLIKTRGQQVTLSCSPISGHRSVSWYQQTPGQGLQFLFEYFSETQRNKGNFPGRFSGRQFSNSRSEMNVSTLELGDSALYLCASSLGGGKSTDTQYFGPGTRLTVL.

This rearrangement joins TRBV15 to TRBJ2-3; TRBD2 aligns across 7 bases. V lost 5 bases, J lost 2 bases, and 13 bases stayed unmatched. Germline values: CDR1 LNHNV, CDR2 YYDKDF (reference sequence). The CDR3 sequence is 17 residues long. Here the CDR3 reads CATSYASRRGITDTQYF. The DNA of the CDR3 is TGTGCCACCAGCTACGCGTCTAGGCGGGGGATCACAGATACGCAGTATTTT.

CDR3 bases: TGTGCCAGCAGTAAGGACAGGGAGGGCACTGAAGCTTTCTTT. Translating gives CASSKDREGTEAFF. The V call is TRBV6-4, the J call TRBJ1-1, with 8 bases aligning to TRBD1. Germline trimming cut 5 bases from V and 4 bases from J; bases unmatched to any gene: 6. Germline values: CDR1 MRHNA, CDR2 SNTAGT. There are 14 residues in the CDR3.

The chain combines TRBV30 with TRBJ1-6; TRBD1 matches 7 bases. The CDR3 extends over 16 amino acids. The junction had 9 bases not matched to a gene; V was cut back by 3 bases and J by 4 bases. CDR1 GTSNPN and CDR2 SVGIG come from the germline V gene (reference sequence). The CDR3 DNA reads TGTGCCTGGAGCACCAGACAGGGACCGTATAATTCACCCCTCCACTTT. Its translation is CAWSTRQGPYNSPLHF.